Here is one T cell receptor beta chain with its context. Its antigen is unknown. The data are from a study of OX40 agonist ivuxolimab in advanced cancers. CDR1 and CDR2 from the germline V gene are SGHTA and FQGTGA. The trim removed 5 bases at V and 8 bases at J, leaving 14 bases unmatched. The CDR3 consists of 16 residues. TCRdb keeps only in-frame clones here, not all; method: immunoSEQ multiplex PCR. Found here are 65,000 to 85,000 clones, about nine tenths of them singletons; the top ten hold 0.55% to 0.65%. Exclusion of a patient followed from autoimmune disease history or systemic immunosuppression. Study observations and caveats: Low levels of normalized T-cell clonal expansion also appeared in some nonresponders.

The source material was CD4+ or CD8+ T cells sorted from blood, sampled in a trial of the OX40 agonist ivuxolimab. The rearrangement uses TRBV7-3 and TRBJ2-2; 7 bases match TRBD2. The sequence was obtained from an adult with an advanced solid tumor such as melanoma, head and neck, liver or kidney cancer. CDR3 DNA: TGTGCCAGCAGCCCCCAACCCCAGACTAGCCTGGGGGAGCTGTTTTTT. Translating gives CASSPQPQTSLGELFF.